These 8 T cell receptor beta chains came from one sample sequenced in a study of molecular identifiers for immune sequencing clone quantification. TCRdb processed the PCR reads anew with MiXCR; each CDR3 protein has one entry. Of over 65,000 distinct CDR3 sequences listed, nearly 25% were seen once; the top ten hold 0.6% to 0.95%. Sample: naive CD8+ T cells from blood, with Jurkat cell RNA spiked in. Subset denoted: FACS-sorted CD8+CD4-CCR7+CD45RA+ naive T cells. These receptors were taken from a human donor in good health. Some libraries in this study had Jurkat cell RNA spiked in.

This clonotype showed up just a few times. The CDR3 sequence: CASSLSVQGRSTDTQYF. In DNA, the CDR3 is TGTGCCAGCAGCCTATCAGTTCAGGGGAGGAGCACAGATACGCAGTATTTT. J is TRBJ2-3 and V is TRBV9; D assignment may be TRBD1 or TRBD2 (6 bases each). The CDR3 sequence is 17 residues long. Between the trimmed V and J ends, which lost 4 bases and 0 bases, there was a span of 18 bases. From germline, CDR1 is SGDLS and CDR2 YYNGEE.

This clonotype has at least ten counts. The chain carries TRBV30 and TRBJ2-2, with D perhaps matching TRBD2 (5 bases). Looked up from germline, CDR1 is GTSNPN and CDR2 is SVGIG (reference sequence). The V and J ends lost 0 bases and 6 bases respectively, with 8 bases between them. The CDR3 length is 13 residues. The CDR3 loop is CAWSVLGPGELFF. The CDR3 bases are TGTGCCTGGAGTGTACTAGGGCCCGGGGAGCTGTTTTTT.

The CDR3 DNA reads as TGTGCCAGCAGCTTATGGGCGGGAGACGATACGCAGTATTTT. The encoded protein is CASSLWAGDDTQYF. This chain links TRBV7-3 with TRBJ2-3, with 7 bases matching TRBD2. V shed 2 bases and J 6 bases; nucleotides not matched to a gene: 5. The CDR3 totals 14 residues. Germline V lookup: CDR1 SGHTA, CDR2 FQGTGA.

This clonotype was detected many times. The genes are TRBV4-1 and TRBJ2-7; D is perhaps TRBD1 (5 bases). Deletions cut 1 base from V and 4 bases from J, with 14 bases between. Germline CDR1 and CDR2: MGHRA and YSYEKL. This CDR3 is 15 amino acids long. CDR3 protein: CASSQVLASGYEQYF. CDR3 nucleotides: TGCGCCAGCAGCCAAGTGTTGGCCTCAGGGTACGAGCAGTACTTC.

CDR3 region: CASRGHSYEQYF. The DNA for the CDR3 is TGTGCCAGCAGGGGACACTCCTACGAGCAGTACTTC. The chain has TRBV6-5 and TRBJ2-7; tentatively, D is TRBD1 (6 bases). Trimming cost V 6 bases and J 0 bases, with 6 bases left between them. The CDR3 totals 12 residues. Per germline, CDR1 MNHEY and CDR2 SVGAGI.

This clonotype was seen repeatedly, ten times or more. This chain uses TRBV20-1 with TRBJ2-7; D perhaps matches TRBD2 (5 bases). Germline V gives CDR1 DFQATT, CDR2 SNEGSKA (reference sequence). This CDR3 comprises 11 residues. V lost 2 bases, J lost 4 bases, and 6 bases lay in between. The CDR3 bases are TGCAGTGCTAGAACGGGATACGAGCAGTACTTC. Translation: CSARTGYEQYF.

The sample holds a few counts of this clonotype. The J gene is TRBJ2-3, the V gene TRBV7-9, with 9 bases matching TRBD2. V dropped 5 bases and J dropped 6; count of bases not matched to a gene: 6. The germline gives CDR1 SEHNR, CDR2 FQNEAQ (reference sequence). This CDR3 comprises 14 residues. As DNA, the CDR3 is TGTGCCAGCAGCCCCGGGACTAGCAGCGATACGCAGTATTTT. It yields the protein CASSPGTSSDTQYF. The whole variable domain, filled in from reference TRBV7-9 and TRBJ2-3, reads DTGVSQNPRHKITKRGQNVTFRCDPISEHNRLYWYRQTLGQGPEFLTYFQNEAQLEKSRLLSDRFSAERPKGSFSTLEIQRTEQGDSAMYLCASSPGTSSDTQYFGPGTRLTVL.

This rearrangement joins TRBV6-6 to TRBJ2-1; perhaps TRBD2 as D (6 bases). CDR1 and CDR2 from the germline V gene are MNHNY and SVGAGI (reference sequence). The V gene lost 2 bases and the J gene lost 10 bases, with 18 bases spanning the gap. The CDR3 runs to 15 residues. The CDR3 is CASSYVASVKGEQFF. Written as DNA, the CDR3 is TGTGCCAGCAGTTACGTGGCTAGCGTTAAGGGAGAGCAGTTCTTC.